These 3 T cell receptor beta chains were all obtained from the same sample, sequenced in a study of T cells after yellow fever vaccination. A single record per CDR3 protein comes from TCRdb applying MiXCR to the 5' RACE reads. Of approximately 510,000 distinct CDR3 sequences listed, 21% were seen once; the top ten hold 15% to 20%. The input for sequencing was PBMCs, taken around 3 weeks after the first yellow fever vaccination. Source of these receptors: a man aged 18 to 30 who received the YFV17D yellow fever vaccine.

The chain couples TRBV14 to TRBJ2-1; D is uncertain. Germline values: CDR1 SGHDN, CDR2 FVKESK. The CDR3 runs 13 residues. V lost 4 bases and J lost 7, with 11 bases in between. The CDR3 sequence is CASSLYYNNEQFF. CDR3 nucleotide sequence: TGTGCCAGCAGCCTCTACTACAATAATGAGCAGTTCTTC.

The chain carries TRBV20-1 and TRBJ2-5; TRBD2 aligns across 8 bases. V trimming: 7 bases; J trimming: 7 bases; junction bases outside the gene matches: 8. CDR1 and CDR2 from the germline V gene are DFQATT and SNEGSKA (reference sequence). The CDR3 consists of 12 residues. This CDR3 reads CSGSGGPGTQYF. CDR3 bases: TGCAGTGGCAGCGGGGGACCTGGGACCCAGTACTTC.

The CDR3 sequence is CASSQSAGETQYF. The CDR3 DNA reads as TGCGCCAGCAGTCAATCGGCGGGGGAGACCCAGTACTTC. The V gene is TRBV23-1, the J gene TRBJ2-5, with D perhaps matching TRBD2 (6 bases). Being an ORF, TRBV23-1 has a function that is uncertain. The V gene lost 0 bases and the J gene lost 5 bases, with 7 bases spanning the gap. The CDR3 is made up of 13 amino acids.